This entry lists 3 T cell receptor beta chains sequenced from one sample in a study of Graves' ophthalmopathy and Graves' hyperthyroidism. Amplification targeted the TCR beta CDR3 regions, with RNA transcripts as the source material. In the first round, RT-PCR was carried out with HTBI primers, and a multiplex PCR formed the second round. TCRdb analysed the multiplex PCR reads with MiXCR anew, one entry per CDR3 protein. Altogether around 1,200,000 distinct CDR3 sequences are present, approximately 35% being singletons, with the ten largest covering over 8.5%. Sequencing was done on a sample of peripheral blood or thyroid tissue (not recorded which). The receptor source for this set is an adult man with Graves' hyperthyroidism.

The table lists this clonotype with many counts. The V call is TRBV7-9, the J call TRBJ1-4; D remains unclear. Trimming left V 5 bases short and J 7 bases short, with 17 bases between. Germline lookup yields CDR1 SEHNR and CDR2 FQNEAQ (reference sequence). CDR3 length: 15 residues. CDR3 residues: CASSRKRQGGEKLFF. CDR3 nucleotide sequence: TGTGCCAGCAGCCGCAAGCGGCAAGGTGGTGAAAAACTGTTTTTT. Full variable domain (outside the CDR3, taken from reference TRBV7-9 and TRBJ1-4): DTGVSQNPRHKITKRGQNVTFRCDPISEHNRLYWYRQTLGQGPEFLTYFQNEAQLEKSRLLSDRFSAERPKGSFSTLEIQRTEQGDSAMYLCASSRKRQGGEKLFFGSGTQLSVL.

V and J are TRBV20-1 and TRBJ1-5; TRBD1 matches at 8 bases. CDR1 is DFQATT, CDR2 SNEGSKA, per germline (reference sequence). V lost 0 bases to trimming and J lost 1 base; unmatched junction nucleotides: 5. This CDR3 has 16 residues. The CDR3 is CSARETGGASNQPQHF. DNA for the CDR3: TGCAGTGCTAGAGAAACAGGGGGTGCAAGCAATCAGCCCCAGCATTTT.

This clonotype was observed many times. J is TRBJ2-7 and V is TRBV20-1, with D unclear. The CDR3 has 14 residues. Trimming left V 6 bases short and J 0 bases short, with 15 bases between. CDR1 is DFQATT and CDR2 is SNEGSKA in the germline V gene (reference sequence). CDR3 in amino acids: CSALLEPGSYEQYF. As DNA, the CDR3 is TGCAGTGCCCTGTTAGAGCCTGGCTCCTACGAGCAGTACTTC.